This record covers a single T cell receptor beta chain. V lost 3 bases and J lost 2, with 15 bases in between. The CDR3 runs 15 residues. In germline, CDR1 is SGHRS, CDR2 YFSETQ. TCRdb processed the 5' RACE reads anew with MiXCR; each CDR3 protein has one entry. The table records under 400,000 distinct CDR3 sequences, around 27% of them present only once. The data were obtained in a study of T-cell memory formation after mild COVID-19. This clonotype originated in an adult woman who had mild COVID-19 (a few samples of this study predate the infection). Cell type and time point are not known. V usage is TRBV5-1 and J usage is TRBJ2-7; TRBD1 might be the D (6 bases). Material for sequencing was PBMCs or a T cell subset sorted from them (not recorded which). As DNA, the CDR3 is TGCGCCAGCAGCTCCGCAGGGGCGCCACCCTACGAGCAGTACTTC. Translated: CASSSAGAPPYEQYF.